Listed here is a single T cell receptor (beta chain). Antigen unknown. Other autoimmune diseases, uncontrolled infections, pregnancy and lactation each led to patient exclusion. The TCR beta CDR3 regions underwent amplification from RNA transcripts. RT-PCR in the first round used HTBI primers; a second-round multiplex PCR followed. TCRdb re-called the multiplex PCR reads with MiXCR, one entry per CDR3 protein. The sample lists hundreds of thousands of distinct CDR3 sequences, about 38% occurring once. The CDR3 spans 12 residues. The V end was cut by 6 bases, the J end by 3 bases, with 9 bases between. Germline assignment: CDR1 DFQATT and CDR2 SNEGSKA (reference sequence). This sample is drawn from a study of Graves' ophthalmopathy and Graves' hyperthyroidism. Study observations and caveats: Blood also harbored most expanded thyroid clonotypes above 0.001 frequency. A classifier, a 13-signature model, separated ophthalmopathy from stable hyperthyroidism with around 88% sensitivity and 75% to 83% specificity.

This receptor was taken from an adult man with Graves' ophthalmopathy. The sequenced material came from peripheral blood. This chain uses TRBV20-1 with TRBJ2-1, with unresolved D. The CDR3 DNA reads TGCAGTGCCCGAAGAATCTACAATGAGCAGTTCTTC. It encodes CSARRIYNEQFF.